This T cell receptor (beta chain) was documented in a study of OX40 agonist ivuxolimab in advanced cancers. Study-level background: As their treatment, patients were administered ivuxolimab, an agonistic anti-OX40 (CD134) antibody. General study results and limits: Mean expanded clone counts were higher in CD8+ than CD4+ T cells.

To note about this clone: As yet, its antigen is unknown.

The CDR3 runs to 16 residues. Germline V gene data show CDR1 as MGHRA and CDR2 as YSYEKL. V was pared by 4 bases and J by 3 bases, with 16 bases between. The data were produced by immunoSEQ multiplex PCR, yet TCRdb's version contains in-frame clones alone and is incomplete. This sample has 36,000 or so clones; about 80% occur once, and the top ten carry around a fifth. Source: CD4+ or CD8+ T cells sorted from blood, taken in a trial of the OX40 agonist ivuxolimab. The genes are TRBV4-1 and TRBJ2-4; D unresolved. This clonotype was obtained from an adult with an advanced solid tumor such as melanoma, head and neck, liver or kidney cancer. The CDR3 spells CASSPAIGLGKNIQYF. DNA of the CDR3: TGCGCCAGCAGCCCAGCAATCGGGTTGGGCAAAAACATTCAGTACTTC.